The rows below give T cell receptor beta chains drawn from one sample of a study of T cells and copy number aberrations in small-cell lung cancer. The table came from immunoSEQ multiplex PCR; TCRdb's copy has only in-frame clones and leaves some out. The table has some 270 clones, 87% seen once. Sequenced material: tumor tissue. The receptors here all came from a woman aged 70-85 years with small cell lung cancer. Each CDR3 is given with its conserved first and last residue. A D gene is named only where the DNA matches it firmly.

j_call d_call v_call cdr3_aa cdr3_nt
TRBJ2-6 - TRBV6-6 CASSPGAGSGANVLTF TGTGCCAGCAGTCCTGGAGCCGGCTCTGGGGCCAACGTCCTGACTTTC
TRBJ2-6 - TRBV7-9 CASSTTESMQSRANVLTF TGTGCCAGCAGCACAACCGAATCCATGCAAAGTCGGGCCAACGTCCTGACTTTC
TRBJ2-1 - TRBV5-5 CASSLGPLINEQFF TGTGCCAGCAGCTTGGGCCCCCTGATCAATGAGCAGTTCTTC
TRBJ1-5 - TRBV18 CASSLGEGGDQPQHF TGTGCCAGCTCCCTCGGGGAGGGGGGCGATCAGCCCCAGCATTTT